These T cell receptor beta chains were read from a single sample in a study of long-term antiretroviral therapy in people with HIV. The method was immunoSEQ multiplex PCR; TCRdb's version includes in-frame clones alone and lacks a portion of them. Of some 30,000 clones detected, about 93% appear once; the ten largest clones hold 4.3%. The specimen comprised unsorted PBMCs, sampled about 5.2 years after starting antiretroviral therapy. The receptors stem from a woman aged 40 to 50 with HIV. The CDR3 runs from the conserved cysteine through the conserved F or W. D genes are given only for firm matches. Where a row states a size, it is once, few, many or the class of an expanded clone; other rows omit it.

D: TRBD1; J: TRBJ2-5; size: .; V: TRBV7-7; length: 14; CDR3: CATSPGQGWETQYF; DNA: TGTGCCACTAGTCCGGGACAGGGATGGGAGACCCAGTACTTC
D: .; J: TRBJ1-1; size: .; V: TRBV6-4; length: 15; CDR3: CASPATGRVLTEAFF; DNA: TGTGCCAGCCCGGCCACAGGGAGGGTGTTAACTGAAGCTTTCTTT
D: TRBD1; J: TRBJ2-5; size: .; V: TRBV5-8; length: 16; CDR3: CASSPTWTGGIGTQYF; DNA: TGTGCCAGCAGCCCCACTTGGACAGGGGGGATCGGGACCCAGTACTTC
D: TRBD2; J: TRBJ2-5; size: .; V: TRBV7-2; length: 15; CDR3: CASSLGGLADETQYF; DNA: TGTGCCAGCAGCTTAGGGGGACTAGCGGATGAGACCCAGTACTTC
D: TRBD1; J: TRBJ2-7; size: .; V: TRBV18; length: 15; CDR3: CASSDSRTGTSDRYF; DNA: TGTGCCAGCTCTGACTCTAGGACAGGGACGAGCGATCGTTACTTC
D: .; J: TRBJ2-5; size: .; V: TRBV2; length: 13; CDR3: CASSDLAQETQYF; DNA: TGTGCCAGCAGTGACCTGGCTCAAGAGACCCAGTACTTC
D: TRBD1; J: TRBJ2-7; size: .; V: TRBV5-4; length: 15; CDR3: CASSLGGTESYEQYF; DNA: TGTGCCAGCAGCTTGGGAGGGACAGAGTCCTACGAGCAGTACTTC
D: .; J: TRBJ1-2; size: few; V: TRBV4-2; length: 14; CDR3: CASSQAGANYGYTF; DNA: TGTGCCAGCAGCCAAGCTGGGGCTAACTATGGCTACACCTTC
D: .; J: TRBJ2-3; size: .; V: TRBV5-6; length: 12; CDR3: CASSFGTDTQYF; DNA: TGTGCCAGCAGCTTCGGGACAGATACGCAGTATTTT
D: .; J: TRBJ1-2; size: .; V: TRBV2; length: 14; CDR3: CASSEQGANYGYTF; DNA: TGTGCCAGCAGTGAACAGGGCGCTAACTATGGCTACACCTTC
D: TRBD1; J: TRBJ2-1; size: .; V: TRBV7-6; length: 15; CDR3: CASSLATGVYNEQFF; DNA: TGTGCCAGCAGCTTAGCGACAGGGGTTTACAATGAGCAGTTCTTC
D: TRBD1; J: TRBJ2-7; size: .; V: TRBV29-1; length: 12; CDR3: CSAKGQGGEQYF; DNA: TGCAGCGCCAAAGGACAGGGAGGCGAGCAGTACTTC
D: .; J: TRBJ2-3; size: few; V: TRBV7-9; length: 15; CDR3: CASELSGLSGDTQYF; DNA: TGTGCCAGCGAGCTTAGCGGTTTGTCGGGAGATACGCAGTATTTT
D: .; J: TRBJ2-6; size: once; V: TRBV29-1; length: 15; CDR3: CSVEDRGLGANVLTF; DNA: TGCAGCGTTGAAGATCGGGGCCTTGGGGCCAACGTCCTGACTTTC
D: .; J: TRBJ2-7; size: .; V: TRBV10-3; length: 11; CDR3: CAIRGALAQYF; DNA: TGTGCCATCAGGGGGGCCCTCGCGCAGTACTTC
D: .; J: TRBJ1-6; size: .; V: TRBV6-5; length: 13; CDR3: CASHLGLNSPLHF; DNA: TGTGCCAGCCATTTGGGTCTTAATTCACCCCTCCACTTT
D: .; J: TRBJ2-2; size: .; V: TRBV29-1; length: 12; CDR3: CSVRLGAGELFF; DNA: TGCAGCGTACGCCTGGGGGCCGGGGAGCTGTTTTTT
D: .; J: TRBJ1-2; size: once; V: TRBV25-1; length: 13; CDR3: CASSDQNNYGYTF; DNA: TGTGCCAGCAGTGATCAGAATAACTATGGCTACACCTTC
D: TRBD2; J: TRBJ2-1; size: .; V: TRBV4-2; length: 14; CDR3: CASSQGEAGAQQFF; DNA: TGTGCCAGCAGCCAAGGGGAAGCGGGAGCTCAGCAGTTCTTC
D: .; J: TRBJ2-3; size: .; V: TRBV27; length: 12; CDR3: CASSAYADTQYF; DNA: TGTGCCAGCAGTGCGTATGCAGATACGCAGTATTTT
D: .; J: TRBJ2-7; size: .; V: TRBV6-5; length: 14; CDR3: CASSPHDMSYEQYF; DNA: TGTGCCAGCAGTCCCCATGACATGTCCTACGAGCAGTACTTC
D: TRBD1; J: TRBJ1-6; size: .; V: TRBV7-2; length: 15; CDR3: CASSPSRDSNSPLHF; DNA: TGTGCCAGCAGCCCGTCTCGGGACAGCAATTCACCCCTCCACTTT
D: .; J: TRBJ2-1; size: .; V: TRBV9; length: 17; CDR3: CASSVRGSVSSYNEQFF; DNA: TGTGCCAGCAGCGTAAGGGGGAGCGTGAGCTCCTACAATGAGCAGTTCTTC
D: .; J: TRBJ1-4; size: .; V: TRBV9; length: 16; CDR3: CASSPRGLSANEKLFF; DNA: TGTGCCAGCAGCCCCAGGGGCCTTTCCGCTAATGAAAAACTGTTTTTT
D: .; J: TRBJ2-4; size: .; V: TRBV30; length: 15; CDR3: CAWSEAVGAKNIQYF; DNA: TGTGCCTGGAGTGAGGCTGTGGGGGCCAAAAACATTCAGTACTTC
D: TRBD2; J: TRBJ2-1; size: .; V: TRBV4-1; length: 15; CDR3: CASSQDASGGGAQFF; DNA: TGCGCCAGCAGCCAAGATGCCTCCGGCGGGGGGGCGCAGTTCTTC
D: .; J: TRBJ2-7; size: .; V: TRBV6-1; length: 13; CDR3: CASLKTNSYEQYF; DNA: TGTGCCAGTCTGAAGACTAACTCCTACGAGCAGTACTTC
D: .; J: TRBJ2-1; size: .; V: TRBV10-3; length: 15; CDR3: CAISPTQNGYNEQFF; DNA: TGTGCCATCAGTCCAACTCAAAACGGATACAATGAGCAGTTCTTC
D: .; J: TRBJ2-7; size: .; V: TRBV5-1; length: 13; CDR3: CASSLGVGYEQYF; DNA: TGCGCCAGCAGCTTAGGAGTAGGTTACGAGCAGTACTTC
D: TRBD1; J: TRBJ1-2; size: .; V: TRBV11-3; length: 13; CDR3: CASSQGQGVDYTF; DNA: TGTGCCAGCAGCCAGGGACAGGGGGTGGACTACACCTTC
D: .; J: TRBJ1-1; size: .; V: TRBV29-1; length: 12; CDR3: CSVDGPNTEAFF; DNA: TGCAGCGTTGATGGGCCGAACACTGAAGCTTTCTTT
D: .; J: TRBJ2-3; size: .; V: TRBV4-3; length: 15; CDR3: CASSQGTGAPDTQYF; DNA: TGCGCCAGCAGCCAAGGGACCGGGGCGCCAGATACGCAGTATTTT
D: TRBD2; J: TRBJ2-3; size: once; V: TRBV5-4; length: 17; CDR3: CASRSGTSGPTVDTQYF; DNA: TGTGCCAGCAGGTCCGGGACTAGCGGGCCAACGGTAGATACGCAGTATTTT